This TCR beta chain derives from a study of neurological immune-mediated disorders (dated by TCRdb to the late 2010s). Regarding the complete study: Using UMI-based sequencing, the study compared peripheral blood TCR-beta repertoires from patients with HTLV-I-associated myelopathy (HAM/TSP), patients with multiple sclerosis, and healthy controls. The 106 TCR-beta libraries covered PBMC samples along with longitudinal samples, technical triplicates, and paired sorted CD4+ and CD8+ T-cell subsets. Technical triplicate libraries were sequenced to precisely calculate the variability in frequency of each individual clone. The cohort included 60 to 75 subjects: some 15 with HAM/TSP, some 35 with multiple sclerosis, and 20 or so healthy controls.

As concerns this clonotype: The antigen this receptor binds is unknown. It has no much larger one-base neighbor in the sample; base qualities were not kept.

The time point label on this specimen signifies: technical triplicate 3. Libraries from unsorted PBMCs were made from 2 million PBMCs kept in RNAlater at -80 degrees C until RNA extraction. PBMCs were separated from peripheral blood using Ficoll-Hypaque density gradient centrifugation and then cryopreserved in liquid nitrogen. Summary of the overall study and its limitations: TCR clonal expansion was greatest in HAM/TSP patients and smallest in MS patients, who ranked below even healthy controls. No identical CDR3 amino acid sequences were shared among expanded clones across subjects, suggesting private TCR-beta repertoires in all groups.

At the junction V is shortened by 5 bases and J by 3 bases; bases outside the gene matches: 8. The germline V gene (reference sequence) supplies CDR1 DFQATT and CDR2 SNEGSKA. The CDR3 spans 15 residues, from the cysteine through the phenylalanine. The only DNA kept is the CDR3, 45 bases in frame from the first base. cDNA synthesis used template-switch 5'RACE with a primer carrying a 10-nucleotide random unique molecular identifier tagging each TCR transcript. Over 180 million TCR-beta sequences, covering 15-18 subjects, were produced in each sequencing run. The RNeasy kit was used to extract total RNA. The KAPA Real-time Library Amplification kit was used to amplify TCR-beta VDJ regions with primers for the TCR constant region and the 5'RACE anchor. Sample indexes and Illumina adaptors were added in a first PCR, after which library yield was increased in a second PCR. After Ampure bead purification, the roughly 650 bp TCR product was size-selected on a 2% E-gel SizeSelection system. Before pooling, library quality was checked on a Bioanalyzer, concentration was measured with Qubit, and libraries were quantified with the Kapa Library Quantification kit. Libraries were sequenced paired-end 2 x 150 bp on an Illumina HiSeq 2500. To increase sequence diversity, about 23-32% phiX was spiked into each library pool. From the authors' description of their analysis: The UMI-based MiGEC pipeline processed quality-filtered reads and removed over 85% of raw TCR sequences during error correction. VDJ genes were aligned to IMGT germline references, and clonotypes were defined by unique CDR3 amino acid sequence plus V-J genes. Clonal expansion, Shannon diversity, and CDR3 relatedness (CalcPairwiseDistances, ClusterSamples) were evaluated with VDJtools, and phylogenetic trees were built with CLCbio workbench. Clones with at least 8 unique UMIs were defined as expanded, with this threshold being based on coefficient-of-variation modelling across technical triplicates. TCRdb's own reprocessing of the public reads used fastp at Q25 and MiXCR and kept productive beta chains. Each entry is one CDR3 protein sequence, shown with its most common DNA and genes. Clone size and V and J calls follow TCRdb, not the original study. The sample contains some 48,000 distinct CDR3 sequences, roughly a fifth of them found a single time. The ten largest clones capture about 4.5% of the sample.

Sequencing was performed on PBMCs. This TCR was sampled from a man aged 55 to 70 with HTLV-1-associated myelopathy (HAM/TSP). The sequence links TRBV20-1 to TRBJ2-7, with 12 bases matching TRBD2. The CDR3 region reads CSAVGLAGSLYEQYF. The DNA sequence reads TGCAGTGCTGTTGGACTAGCGGGATCTCTCTACGAGCAGTACTTC.